The source of this T cell receptor beta chain is a study of breast tumors, draining lymph nodes, adjacent tissues. Study conclusions and caveats: Tumors had less TCR diversity than lymph nodes, more than nontumor tissue. Data fit most tumor T cells coming from lymph node, expanding in tumor. The lymph node origin of tumor T cells was framed as consistent with a hypothesis, not demonstrated.

This clonotype was counted a single time. Its antigen remains unknown. A clone one base away is much larger, so this may be a read error. Axillary draining lymph nodes of breast cancer patients supplied the node samples. TCRdb ran MiXCR on the multiplex PCR reads and lists one entry per CDR3 protein. This sample carries 90,000 to 120,000 distinct CDR3 sequences, roughly 20% of them seen once, and the ten largest clones take around 1.3%. Germline V gives CDR1 SGHTA, CDR2 FQGTGA. V was clipped by 3 bases and J by 8 bases, with 1 base between them. The CDR3 length is 10 residues. Sequencing was carried out using axillary lymph node tissue. This TCR came from a female donor with breast cancer. Some clones in this sample may be carry-over from other donors' samples. The genes are TRBV7-3 and TRBJ2-2; D not certain. The CDR3 region is CASSLGELFF. In DNA form, the CDR3 reads TGTGCCAGCAGCTTGGGGGAGCTGTTTTTT.